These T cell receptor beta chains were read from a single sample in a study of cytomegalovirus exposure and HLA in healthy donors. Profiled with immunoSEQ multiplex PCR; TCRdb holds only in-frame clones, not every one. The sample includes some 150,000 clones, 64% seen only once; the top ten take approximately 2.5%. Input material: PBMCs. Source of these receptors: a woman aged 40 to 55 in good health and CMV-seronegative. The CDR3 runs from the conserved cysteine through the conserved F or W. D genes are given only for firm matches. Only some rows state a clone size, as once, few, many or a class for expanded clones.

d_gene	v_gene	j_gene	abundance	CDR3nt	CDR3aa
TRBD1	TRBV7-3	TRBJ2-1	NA	TGTGCCAGTGGACAGGGTGGGAATGAGCAGTTCTTC	CASGQGGNEQFF
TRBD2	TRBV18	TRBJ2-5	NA	TGTGCCAGCTCACCAAGCGGGGGCCTCCAAGAGACCCAGTACTTC	CASSPSGGLQETQYF
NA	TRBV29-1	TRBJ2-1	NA	TGCAGCGTTGAGGGCGCGGGGAAAAGAAATGAGCAGTTCTTC	CSVEGAGKRNEQFF
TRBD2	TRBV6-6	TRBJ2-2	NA	TGTGCCAGCGGGGGGGCCGGGGAGCTGTTTTTT	CASGGAGELFF
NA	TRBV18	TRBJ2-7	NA	TGTGCCAGCTCACCCGAGATCGGGCAGTACTTC	CASSPEIGQYF
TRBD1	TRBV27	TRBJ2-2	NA	TGTGCCAGCAGTCTATCACAGGGGGCACAGATCGGGGAGCTGTTTTTT	CASSLSQGAQIGELFF
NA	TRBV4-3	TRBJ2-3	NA	TGCGCCAGCAGCCAAGAGAGGCAGGGGGGAGGCACAGATACGCAGTATTTT	CASSQERQGGGTDTQYF
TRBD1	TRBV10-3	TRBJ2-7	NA	TGTGCCATCAGTGATTACAGGGGGAACTCCTACGAGCAGTACTTC	CAISDYRGNSYEQYF
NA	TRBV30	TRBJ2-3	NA	TGTGCCTGGAGTGTAACGCGAGGGATCACAGATACGCAGTATTTT	CAWSVTRGITDTQYF
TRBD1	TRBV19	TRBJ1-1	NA	TGTGCCAGTAGTAAGGGGGCTTCGGTTGAAGCTTTCTTT	CASSKGASVEAFF
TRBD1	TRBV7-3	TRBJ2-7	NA	TGTGCCAGCAGCCCCTCCGGACAGGGAGGCGAGCAGTACTTC	CASSPSGQGGEQYF
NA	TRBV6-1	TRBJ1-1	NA	TGTGCCAGCAGTGAAGATACCAGGGAACCGTACCGTGAAGCTTTCTTT	CASSEDTREPYREAFF
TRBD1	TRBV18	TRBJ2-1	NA	TGTGCCAGCTCACCCAGCACAGGGGAGTACGATGAGCAGTTCTTC	CASSPSTGEYDEQFF
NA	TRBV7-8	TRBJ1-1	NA	TGTGCCAGCAGTGCGGGGGAGGTGGCTGAAGCTTTCTTT	CASSAGEVAEAFF
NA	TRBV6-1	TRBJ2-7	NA	TGTGCCAGCAGGGAACCCCAGACAGTTGCTTTTAGCTCCTACGAGCAGTACTTC	CASREPQTVAFSSYEQYF
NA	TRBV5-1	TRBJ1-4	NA	TGCGCCAGCAGCTCCCCACAGAGTACAAGGGAAAAACTGTTTTTT	CASSSPQSTREKLFF
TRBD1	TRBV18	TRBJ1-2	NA	TGTGCCAGCTCCCCTAGGACAGGGGACCCCTATGGCTACACCTTC	CASSPRTGDPYGYTF
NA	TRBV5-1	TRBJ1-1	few	TGCGCCAGCAGCTTAGGGGCGGTGAACACTGAAGCTTTCTTT	CASSLGAVNTEAFF
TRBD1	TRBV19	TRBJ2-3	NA	TGTGCCAGTAGTATAGGGACAGGCCTCACAGATACGCAGTATTTT	CASSIGTGLTDTQYF
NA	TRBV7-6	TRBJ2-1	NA	TGTGCCAGCAGCTTAGGGCCCGAGCAGTTCTTC	CASSLGPEQFF
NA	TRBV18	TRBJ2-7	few	TGTGCCAGCTCACCACCGAACAGGGACTACGAGCAGTACTTC	CASSPPNRDYEQYF
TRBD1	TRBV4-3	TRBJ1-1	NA	TGCGCCAGCAGCCAGACAGGACAGGGAGAAGCTTTCTTT	CASSQTGQGEAFF
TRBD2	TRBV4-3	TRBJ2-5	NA	TGCGCCAGCAGCCAAGATAGGAGCGGGGTCGAGACCCAGTACTTC	CASSQDRSGVETQYF
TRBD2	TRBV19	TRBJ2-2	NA	TGTGCCAGTAGTACTAGCGGGGGGGCATCCGGGGAGCTGTTTTTT	CASSTSGGASGELFF
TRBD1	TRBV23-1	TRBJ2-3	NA	TGCGCCAGCAGTCAATATGGACAGGGGAAGGGAATCTTAGCAGATACGCAGTATTTT	CASSQYGQGKGILADTQYF
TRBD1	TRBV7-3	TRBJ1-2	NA	TGTGCCAGCAGCTCGGGACAGGTGATTAACTATGGCTACACCTTC	CASSSGQVINYGYTF
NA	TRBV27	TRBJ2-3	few	TGTGCCAGCAGCAATGTCAACCCCCGGACAGATACGCAGTATTTT	CASSNVNPRTDTQYF
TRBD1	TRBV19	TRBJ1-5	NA	TGTGCCAGTAGTATTCTGACAGGGAATCAGCCCCAGCATTTT	CASSILTGNQPQHF
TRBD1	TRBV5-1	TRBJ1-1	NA	TGCGCCAGCAGCCTTACAGGGGGATGGACTGAAGCTTTCTTT	CASSLTGGWTEAFF
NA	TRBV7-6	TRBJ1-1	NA	TGTGCCAGCAGCACTCAAGCCGGGGTCCCGAACACTGAAGCTTTCTTT	CASSTQAGVPNTEAFF
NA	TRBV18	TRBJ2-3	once	TGTGCCAGCTCACCACCCGGACTCCCTACGCAGTATTTT	CASSPPGLPTQYF
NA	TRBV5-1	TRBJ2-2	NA	TGCGCCAGCAGCTTGGGACAGAACACCGGGGAGCTGTTTTTT	CASSLGQNTGELFF
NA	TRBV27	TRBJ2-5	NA	TGTGCCAGCAGTTATCGAAAGACTGAGACCCAGTACTTC	CASSYRKTETQYF
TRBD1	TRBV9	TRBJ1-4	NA	TGTGCCAGCAGCGTAGGGGGGGACAGACATGAAAAACTGTTTTTT	CASSVGGDRHEKLFF
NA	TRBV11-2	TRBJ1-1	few	TGTGCCAGCAGCTTAAAGCTAGGTCTTGAAGCTTTCTTT	CASSLKLGLEAFF
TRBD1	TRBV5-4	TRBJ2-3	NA	TGTGCCAGCAGCTCTCGACAGGGGACAGATACGCAGTATTTT	CASSSRQGTDTQYF
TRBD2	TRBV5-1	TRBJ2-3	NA	TGCGCCAGCAGCTTGGCCAGTGGGACTAGCGGGGCGTATACGCAGTATTTT	CASSLASGTSGAYTQYF
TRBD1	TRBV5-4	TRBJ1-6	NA	TGTGCCAGCAGCTTAGGACAGGGGATAATGTCACCCCTCCACTTT	CASSLGQGIMSPLHF
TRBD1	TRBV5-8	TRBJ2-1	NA	TGTGCCAGCAGCCAAAATCCGGGACAGGGGAATGAGCAGTTCTTC	CASSQNPGQGNEQFF
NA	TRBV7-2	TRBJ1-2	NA	TGTGCCAGCAGCCAAAATTACTATGGCTACACCTTC	CASSQNYYGYTF